This T cell receptor beta chain was identified in a study of T cell repertoires in cytomegalovirus infection. Study context: Signatures in public TCR beta sequences pointed to both CMV infection and matching HLA type.

This clonotype was detected many times. What it binds is not known. Overall study findings and caveats: The ex vivo response showed dominance by HLA-C-restricted CMV-specific TCR beta clonotypes. Cumulative frequency (of public TCR beta family members) identified carriers of CMV plus the relevant HLA.

TCRdb processed the reads anew with MiXCR; each CDR3 protein has one entry. The top ten hold around 10% of the sample, which has 100,000 to 150,000 distinct CDR3 sequences, approximately 9.2% seen once. Sequenced sample: PBMCs. This clonotype was obtained from a human donor in good health (CMV status not recorded). Some clones in this sample may be carry-over from other donors' samples.

The CDR3 region is CASSLWQAGETNYGYTF. The CDR3 coding sequence is TGTGCCAGCAGCTTATGGCAGGCGGGGGAAACTAACTATGGCTACACCTTC. The genes are TRBV7-8 and TRBJ1-2, with D perhaps TRBD1 (5 bases). The CDR3 covers 17 residues. Germline V gene sequence: CDR1 SGHVS, CDR2 FQNEAQ. V lost 2 bases and J lost 0, with 16 bases in between.